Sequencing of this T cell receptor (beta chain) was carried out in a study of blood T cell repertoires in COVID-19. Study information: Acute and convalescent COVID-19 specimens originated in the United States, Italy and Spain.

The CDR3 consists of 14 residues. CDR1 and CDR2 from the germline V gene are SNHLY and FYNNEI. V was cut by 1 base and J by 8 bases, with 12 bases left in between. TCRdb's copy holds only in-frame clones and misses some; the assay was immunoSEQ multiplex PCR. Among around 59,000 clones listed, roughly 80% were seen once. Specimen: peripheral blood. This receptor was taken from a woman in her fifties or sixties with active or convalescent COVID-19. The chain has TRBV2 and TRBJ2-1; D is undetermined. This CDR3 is CASSEEVAIDEQFF. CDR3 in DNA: TGTGCCAGCAGTGAAGAAGTTGCGATTGATGAGCAGTTCTTC.